The entry that follows covers one T cell receptor (beta chain) sequence. The antigen it binds to is not known. No base-level quality is on record; no much larger clone is a single base apart. The same CDR3 also results from other DNA sequences found in this sample. The sample comes from a study of shared clonotypes between healthy human individuals (TCRdb year 2020). At the level of the whole study: The cohort comprised a couple of women and three men aged 18 to 49 years. For each donor, three plates each were used for CD4 naive and CD4 memory, two plates were used for CD8 naive, and one plate was used for CD8 memory. To estimate repertoire size and how much clonotype sharing occurs between individuals, the study deeply sequenced the blood TCR repertoires of 5 or 6 healthy adults. To increase sequencing depth and limit assay-specific biases, TCR repertoire library preparation and sequencing were carried out by different laboratories using diverse techniques. Per donor, leukapheresis produced somewhere between about 0.94 and 9 billion PBMCs. Here is what the overall study found, with its caveats: The genetic and exposure-history diversity represented was limited by the small number of donors. Naive subsets generally had larger estimated clonotype richness than memory subsets. Compared with non-shared clonotypes, the clonotypes found in all four sorted-subset donors had higher generation probabilities. When a handful of donors were compared, the shared fraction of clonotypes was 5% to 6.5% for naive CD4, 3.5% to 4% for naive CD8, 2% to 2.5% for memory CD4, and around 0.37% for memory CD8. Based on pairwise subsampling, the degree of clonotype sharing among donors was expected to be affected by sequencing depth. Sampling was restricted to blood, and TCR repertoires in tissue are likely to differ from TCR repertoires in blood. Incomplete sequencing was indicated by rarefaction of sorted-subset datasets, despite the large sequencing depth.

TCR CDR3 regions were amplified from genomic DNA by multiplex PCR using the deep immunoSEQ assay. Genomic DNA extracted from each cell subset was distributed evenly over all wells of several immunoSEQ 96-well plates, and each plate served as one replicate. For sorted subsets, 200 ng of genomic DNA, equivalent to about 30,000 T cell genomes, went into each replicate PCR. The purified libraries were quantified using a Qubit 3.0 fluorometer, sized with a Bioanalyzer 2100, and then quantified again using the KAPA Library Quantification kit. Each immunoSEQ 96-well plate was sequenced on its own single-read 150-cycle Illumina NextSeq 550 flow cell. In the original analysis: Because the immunoSEQ output included only junctional sequences and no quality scores, the filtering could not be the same as the filtering used for full-length reads. To assign V/J genes and CDR3, sequences were annotated using PyIR, a Python wrapper for IgBLAST v1.9, with IMGT germline references. Reads were filtered out if the reads had weak V/J assignments (E-value above 1e-6), no CDR3, stop codons, out-of-frame junctions, or ambiguous translated residues. A V3J clonotype was defined by an identical inferred V gene, J gene, and CDR3 amino acid sequence. Percentage overlap between repertoires was computed as shared unique clonotypes divided by the size of the smaller repertoire. RTK rarefaction, the Chao1 estimator, and Recon v2.1 estimates of unobserved clonotypes were used to assess repertoire richness. OLGA was used to compute generation probabilities for all TCRbeta clonotypes that the gDNA method yielded from four donors. TCRdb re-hosts the immuneACCESS table, in-frame sequences only. Its copies lack some clones; in the studies checked, an unresolved V gene accounts for under half of them, and the cause for the rest is not known. The D gene and trimming were derived from the DNA, and the V and J assignments and clone size from that table. The sample has 2,100,000 or so clones on record, roughly 95% of them singletons. The ten largest account for 0.1% to 0.15% of the sample.

V lost 0 bases and J lost 0 bases; the stretch between them is 7 bases long. Inclusive of the bounding cysteine and phenylalanine, the CDR3 is 15 residues long. Just the 45-base CDR3 DNA is kept, in frame starting at base 1. The germline V gene sets CDR1 to SGHRS and CDR2 to YFSETQ. The donors were healthy, HIV-negative adults who had no recently reported acute infections or vaccinations. Every donor was a Caucasian adult living in Nashville, Tennessee, USA. CD4+ T cells were enriched through magnetic negative selection, after which naive cells were positively selected on CD45RA and the remaining negative fraction served as the memory subset. Blood was obtained by leukapheresis, after which PBMCs were separated by Ficoll-Histopaque density gradient centrifugation and cryopreserved in liquid nitrogen vapor phase. Analytical flow cytometry was used to check the purity and quantity of every magnetically sorted T cell population. Genomic DNA was isolated from every sorted fraction and measured by UV absorbance on a Nanodrop 2000c.

This clonotype was sampled from a man in his late teens or twenties in good health. The source material was naive CD4+ T cells sorted from blood. This sample's cell subset or site label indicates: CD45RA+ positively selected. The chain is made from TRBV5-1 and TRBJ1-5; the D gene cannot be named for sure. The CDR3 sequence is CASSLGPTSNQPQHF. The nucleotide sequence reads TGCGCCAGCAGCTTGGGGCCGACTAGCAATCAGCCCCAGCATTTT.